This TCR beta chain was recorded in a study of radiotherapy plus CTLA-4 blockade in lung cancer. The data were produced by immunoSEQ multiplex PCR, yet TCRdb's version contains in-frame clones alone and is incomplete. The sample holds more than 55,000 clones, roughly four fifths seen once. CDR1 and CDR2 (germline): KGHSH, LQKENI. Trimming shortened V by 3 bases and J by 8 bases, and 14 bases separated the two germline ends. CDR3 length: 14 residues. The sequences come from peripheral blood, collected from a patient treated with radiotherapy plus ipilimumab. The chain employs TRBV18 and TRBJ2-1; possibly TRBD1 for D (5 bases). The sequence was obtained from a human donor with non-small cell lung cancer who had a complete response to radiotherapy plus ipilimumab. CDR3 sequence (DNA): TGTGCCAGCTCACCTGGGCAGGGTATCGATGAGCAGTTCTTC. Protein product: CASSPGQGIDEQFF.